This section outlines one T cell receptor beta chain sequence together with its context. Its antigen is not identified. The entry originates in a study of T cell responses to AZD1222 COVID-19 vaccine. Study-level points and caveats: Within unmutated variant regions lay the reported targets of nearly half of spike-specific TCRs. Only a handful of AZD1222 recipients, more than five in all, had baseline seropositivity. The donors showed a predominance of white British ancestry and of females, with possible underestimation of clonal diversity. Scientists sampled the repertoires only once the peak T cell response had passed.

Trimming pared 3 bases from V and 6 bases from J, leaving 11 bases between. Looked up from germline, CDR1 is SGHTA and CDR2 is FQGNSA. CDR3 length: 13 residues. Only in-frame clones appear in the TCRdb table, and some are missing; sequencing was by immunoSEQ multiplex PCR. This table holds under 150,000 clones, roughly 90% found once. The specimen was peripheral blood, collected on day 0 of AZD1222 vaccination. The source of this sequence is an adult in good health. V usage is TRBV7-2 and J usage is TRBJ1-1; D is ambiguous. The CDR3 DNA follows: TGTGCCAGCAGCTTCTCTTGGGAGCCTGAAGCTTTCTTT. This translates into CASSFSWEPEAFF. The entire variable domain, with the rest obtained from reference TRBV7-2 and TRBJ1-1, is as follows: GAGVSQSPSNKVTEKGKDVELRCDPISGHTALYWYRQSLGQGLEFLIYFQGNSAPDKSGLPSDRFSAERTGGSVSTLTIQRTQQEDSAVYLCASSFSWEPEAFFGQGTRLTVV.